The 9 T cell receptor beta chains below were found in one sample sequenced in a study of regulatory T cells in long-lasting Graves disease. The time point was: newly diagnosed GD, antithyroid drugs for less than 3 months. PBMC-extracted RNA yielded the TCR library. The authors built TCR beta libraries using iRepertoire HTBI primers and Arm-PCR of CDR3 regions. TCRdb reprocessed the multiplex PCR reads via MiXCR and lists one record per CDR3 protein. Seen here are around 330,000 distinct CDR3 sequences, about 20% observed once, and the top ten hold around 36%. The sequences come from peripheral blood mononuclear cells (PBMCs), collected at new diagnosis, from a patient treated with antithyroid drugs. The receptors come from a female donor with Graves disease.

This chain connects TRBV6-2 or TRBV6-3 to TRBJ1-1, with D unclear. This CDR3 has 14 residues. V shed 6 bases and J shed 5 bases, with 16 bases lying between them. Germline V gene data show CDR1 as MNHEY and CDR2 as SVGEGT. CDR3 amino acids: CASSRAGVGTEAFF. The CDR3 DNA reads as TGTGCCAGCAGCCGGGCGGGAGTCGGGACTGAAGCTTTCTTT.

This clonotype has a count of ten or more. The chain is built from TRBV6-1 and TRBJ2-1; 12 bases map to TRBD2. This CDR3 spans 18 amino acids. V shed 6 bases, J shed 4 bases, and the junction held 13 bases outside the gene matches. CDR1 is MNHNS and CDR2 is SASEGT in the germline V gene. Here the CDR3 DNA reads TGTGCCAGCAGGACAGGGCTAGCGGGAGGGGGGGGATACAATGAGCAGTTCTTC. Its protein product is CASRTGLAGGGGYNEQFF.

The chain links TRBV2 to TRBJ1-5, with D possibly being TRBD1 (6 bases). Germline CDR1 reads SNHLY; CDR2 reads FYNNEI. V gave up 8 bases and J gave up 3 bases, with 11 bases separating them. The CDR3 runs to 13 residues. CDR3 amino acids: CASHREANQPQHF. CDR3 sequence (DNA): TGTGCCAGCCACAGGGAGGCCAATCAGCCCCAGCATTTT. Based on the CDR3 plus reference TRBV2 and TRBJ1-5, the full variable domain is EPEVTQTPSHQVTQMGQEVILRCVPISNHLYFYWYRQILGQKVEFLVSFYNNEISEKSEIFDDQFSVERPDGSNFTLKIRSTKLEDSAMYFCASHREANQPQHFGDGTRLSIL.

This clonotype was counted many times. V is TRBV18 and J is TRBJ2-3; 9 bases align to TRBD1. The germline gives CDR1 KGHSH, CDR2 LQKENI. V was pared by 3 bases and J by 0 bases, with 7 bases of the junction left unmatched. The CDR3 loop spans 17 amino acids. The DNA of the CDR3 is TGTGCCAGCTCACCCGACCGGGACAGGGCTAGCACAGATACGCAGTATTTT. Residues: CASSPDRDRASTDTQYF.

This clonotype was counted at least ten times. The genes are TRBV3-1 and TRBJ1-5, with TRBD1 as a possible D gene (5 bases). This CDR3 comprises 15 residues. V was clipped by 2 bases and J by 2 bases, with 10 bases between them. CDR1 and CDR2 (germline): LGHDT, YNNKEL (reference sequence). CDR3 DNA: TGTGCCAGCAGCCAACGGCAGGGTGGCAATCAGCCCCAGCATTTT. This translates into CASSQRQGGNQPQHF.

This clonotype has a count of ten or more. This rearrangement joins TRBV6-1 to TRBJ1-5; D is undetermined. The CDR3 length is 11 residues. Germline V gives CDR1 MNHNS, CDR2 SASEGT. The V gene lost 5 bases and the J gene lost 3 bases, with 2 bases spanning the gap. CDR3 loop: CASSNNQPQHF. CDR3 nucleotides: TGTGCCAGCAGTAACAATCAGCCCCAGCATTTT.

This clonotype has a count of ten or more. The chain joins TRBV12-5 to TRBJ2-7; TRBD2 is a possible D gene (6 bases). Germline loops: CDR1 LGHNT, CDR2 FRNRAP. The CDR3 is 13 amino acids. Trimming removed 6 bases from V and 2 bases from J, with 11 bases in between. The CDR3 protein is CASGPTRTYEQYF. Written as DNA, the CDR3 is TGTGCTAGTGGCCCGACTAGAACCTACGAGCAGTACTTC.

V usage is TRBV30 and J usage is TRBJ2-7; D is perhaps TRBD1 (5 bases). The germline gives CDR1 GTSNPN, CDR2 SVGIG (reference sequence). This CDR3 has 12 residues. Trimming shortened V by 1 base and J by 6 bases, and 10 bases separated the two germline ends. CDR3 in amino acids: CAWSARVTEQYF. DNA of the CDR3: TGTGCCTGGAGTGCCAGGGTCACCGAGCAGTACTTC.

This clonotype has ten or more counts. One end of the junction varies from germline; a read error may be responsible. The V and J genes are TRBV7-7 and TRBJ2-1, with 9 bases lining up with TRBD2. The CDR3 has 13 amino acids. Germline V gives CDR1 SSHAT, CDR2 FNYEAQ (reference sequence). This chain's CDR3 is CASSPGTSSEQFF. CDR3 coding DNA: TGTGCTAGCAGCCCCGGGACTAGCAGTGAGCAGTTCTTC.